This passage covers 18 T cell receptor beta chains from one sample sequenced in a study of PD-L1 blockade in urothelial cancer. TCRdb keeps only in-frame clones here, not all; method: immunoSEQ multiplex PCR. The sample has around 30,000 clones; 80% are singletons. The sample in question was PBMCs, obtained around atezolizumab (anti-PD-L1) treatment. All receptors come from a man aged 45 to 65 with urothelial cancer.

The rearrangement links TRBV2 to TRBJ2-1, with D possibly being TRBD1 (5 bases). Trimming stripped 0 bases from V and 3 bases from J, with 9 bases between. This CDR3 spans 15 amino acids. Germline V gene sequence: CDR1 SNHLY, CDR2 FYNNEI. CDR3 sequence: CASSEAKGIYNEQFF. CDR3 DNA sequence: TGTGCCAGCAGTGAAGCGAAGGGGATCTACAATGAGCAGTTCTTC.

DNA for the CDR3: TGTGCCAGCAGTGAACAGGGGTGGGCTTCCTACAATGAGCAGTTCTTC. It encodes CASSEQGWASYNEQFF. This sequence joins TRBV6-4 and TRBJ2-1; TRBD1 agrees at 7 bases. Per germline, CDR1 MRHNA and CDR2 SNTAGT. This CDR3 is built from 16 residues. Trimming took 3 bases from V and 1 from J; bases not matched to a gene: 6.

This chain links TRBV7-2 with TRBJ1-2; D call uncertain. The CDR3 has 15 amino acids. V lost 3 bases and J lost 1, with 12 bases in between. The germline CDR1 and CDR2 sequences are SGHTA and FQGNSA. DNA for the CDR3: TGTGCCAGCAGCTTGGGCCAGCCCTTTAACTATGGCTACACCTTC. It yields the protein CASSLGQPFNYGYTF. Full variable domain (rest looked up from reference TRBV7-2 and TRBJ1-2): GAGVSQSPSNKVTEKGKDVELRCDPISGHTALYWYRQSLGQGLEFLIYFQGNSAPDKSGLPSDRFSAERTGGSVSTLTIQRTQQEDSAVYLCASSLGQPFNYGYTFGSGTRLTVV.

The V gene is TRBV5-1, the J gene TRBJ2-7; maybe TRBD1 (5 bases). There are 14 residues in the CDR3. V lost 4 bases and J lost 7, with 18 bases in between. CDR1 is SGHRS, CDR2 YFSETQ, per germline. CDR3 sequence reads: CASSRMTADQEQYF. The CDR3, as DNA: TGCGCCAGCAGCCGAATGACAGCCGACCAGGAGCAGTACTTC. Drawing the rest from reference TRBV5-1 and TRBJ2-7, the complete variable domain is KAGVTQTPRYLIKTRGQQVTLSCSPISGHRSVSWYQQTPGQGLQFLFEYFSETQRNKGNFPGRFSGRQFSNSRSEMNVSTLELGDSALYLCASSRMTADQEQYFGPGTRLTVT.

CDR3 nucleotide sequence: TGTGCCAGCAGTGACCTGACAGGGGAAGAAGGCTACACCTTC. Translation: CASSDLTGEEGYTF. V usage is TRBV6-4 and J usage is TRBJ1-2, with 8 bases fitting TRBD1. Trimming took 2 bases from V and 8 from J; bases not matched to a gene: 7. The CDR3 has 14 amino acids. CDR1 MRHNA and CDR2 SNTAGT come from the germline V gene.

This chain joins TRBV18 and TRBJ1-3; no clear D. CDR3 length: 12 amino acids. Germline V gene data show CDR1 as KGHSH and CDR2 as LQKENI. Trimming stripped 5 bases from V and 4 bases from J, with 6 bases between. CDR3 sequence reads: CASSEQGNTIYF. The CDR3 nucleotides are TGTGCCAGCTCAGAACAGGGAAACACCATATATTTT.

The chain carries TRBV5-1 and TRBJ2-5; D unclear. Germline CDR1 reads SGHRS; CDR2 reads YFSETQ. The CDR3 length is 14 residues. Trimming took off 0 bases at V and 2 bases at J, with 8 bases between the two ends. CDR3 protein: CASSLAARQETQYF. Written as DNA, the CDR3 is TGCGCCAGCAGCTTGGCCGCCAGACAAGAGACCCAGTACTTC.

The CDR3 DNA sequence: TGTGCCAGCAGCGACAGGGGGGGGTCCTACAATGAGCAGTTCTTC. Its translation: CASSDRGGSYNEQFF. The chain has TRBV2 and TRBJ2-1; 9 bases agree with TRBD1. CDR3 size: 15 residues. CDR1 is SNHLY and CDR2 is FYNNEI in the germline V gene. J was trimmed by 1 base and V by 6 bases; bases with no gene match: 4.

This sequence joins TRBV28 and TRBJ1-3; possibly TRBD1 for D (6 bases). This CDR3 has 13 amino acids. Germline V lookup: CDR1 MDHEN, CDR2 SYDVKM. V was pared by 3 bases and J by 6 bases, with 9 bases between. CDR3 bases: TGTGCCAGCAGTTTTCGGACAGCAAACACCATATATTTT. This sequence encodes CASSFRTANTIYF. Based on the CDR3 plus reference TRBV28 and TRBJ1-3, the full variable domain is DVKVTQSSRYLVKRTGEKVFLECVQDMDHENMFWYRQDPGLGLRLIYFSYDVKMKEKGDIPEGYSVSREKKERFSLILESASTNQTSMYLCASSFRTANTIYFGEGSWLTVV.

For the CDR3, the DNA is TGTGCCAGCAGTCTACAGATAGGTTATGAGCAGTTCTTC. Translated: CASSLQIGYEQFF. The chain couples TRBV6-1 to TRBJ2-1; unclear D gene. V was pared by 5 bases and J by 8 bases, with 13 bases between. In germline, CDR1 is MNHNS, CDR2 SASEGT. The CDR3 covers 13 residues.

The gene calls are TRBV7-9 and TRBJ2-1; D uncertain. Looked up from germline, CDR1 is SEHNR and CDR2 is FQNEAQ (reference sequence). V gave up 5 bases and J gave up 0 bases, with 17 bases separating them. This CDR3 is 17 amino acids long. The CDR3 loop is CASSPHHARVSYNEQFF. Written as DNA, the CDR3 is TGTGCCAGCAGCCCACACCACGCCCGGGTCTCCTACAATGAGCAGTTCTTC.

This clone was seen a handful of times. The chain links TRBV2 to TRBJ1-2, with D perhaps matching TRBD1 (6 bases). Germline lookup yields CDR1 SNHLY and CDR2 FYNNEI. Trimming took 10 bases from V and 3 from J, leaving 24 bases between them. The CDR3 is made up of 16 amino acids. CDR3 DNA: TGTGCCACCCTGGGGGCAGTTGACGTAGGGTACTATGGCTACACCTTC. It is translated as CATLGAVDVGYYGYTF.

The rearrangement links TRBV14 to TRBJ2-7; 13 positions agree with TRBD2. Trimming took 3 bases from V and 6 from J; bases not matched to a gene: 5. Looked up from germline, CDR1 is SGHDN and CDR2 is FVKESK. The CDR3 totals 15 residues. In DNA, the CDR3 is TGTGCCAGCAGCCAGAGGACTAGCGGGAGCTTCGAGCAGTACTTC. This codes for CASSQRTSGSFEQYF.

The chain combines TRBV5-1 with TRBJ2-3; possibly TRBD1 for D (6 bases). Germline V gene sequence: CDR1 SGHRS, CDR2 YFSETQ. The CDR3 spans 14 residues. V lost 2 bases, J lost 3 bases, and 10 bases lay in between. DNA for the CDR3: TGCGCCAGCAGCTTACAGGGTGGGACAGATACGCAGTATTTT. This gives the protein CASSLQGGTDTQYF.

The chain has TRBV14 and TRBJ2-1, with 7 bases that match TRBD2. The ends lost 1 base at V and 5 bases at J; junction bases unmatched: 8. There are 16 residues in the CDR3. Germline loops: CDR1 SGHDN, CDR2 FVKESK. CDR3 residues: CASSQVYGGSDNEQFF. The CDR3, as DNA: TGTGCCAGCAGCCAAGTTTACGGGGGGTCAGACAATGAGCAGTTCTTC.

V and J are TRBV7-9 and TRBJ2-6; no reliable D call. The CDR3 consists of 17 residues. Trimming shortened V by 5 bases and J by 0 bases, and 14 bases separated the two germline ends. Germline CDR1 is SEHNR and CDR2 is FQNEAQ (reference sequence). The chain's CDR3 is CASSPYSSSSGANVLTF. Written as DNA, the CDR3 is TGTGCCAGCAGCCCGTACAGTAGTAGCTCTGGGGCCAACGTCCTGACTTTC.

V is TRBV7-3 and J is TRBJ1-2; tentative D call: TRBD1 (5 bases). The CDR3 covers 13 residues. V gave up 2 bases and J gave up 7 bases, with 11 bases separating them. The V gene's germline CDR1 is SGHTA and CDR2 FQGTGA. The CDR3 DNA sequence: TGTGCCAGCAGCTTAGGGCGGGGGACTGGCTACACCTTC. Encoded protein: CASSLGRGTGYTF.

V and J are TRBV6-6 and TRBJ2-3; possibly TRBD2 for D (5 bases). This CDR3 spans 13 amino acids. Trimming took off 2 bases at V and 3 bases at J, with 6 bases between the two ends. Germline-derived CDR1 and CDR2 are MNHNY and SVGAGI (reference sequence). This chain's CDR3 is CASSYRETDTQYF. The CDR3 DNA reads TGTGCCAGCAGTTACAGGGAGACAGATACGCAGTATTTT.